This T cell receptor beta chain was obtained from a study of blood T cells in healthy people across ages. The junction had 9 bases not matched to a gene; V was cut back by 3 bases and J by 4 bases. This CDR3 region has 15 residues. Per the germline V gene, CDR1 is DFQATT and CDR2 is SNEGSKA (reference sequence). The authors extracted at least 5.5 micrograms of total RNA per sample. Next came a second PCR, run for about 7 to 12 cycles, which used a sample-barcoded 5' primer along with a J-beta primer mix. TCRdb independently ran MiXCR on the 5' RACE reads; one entry per CDR3 protein. The sample has 1.5 million to 2 million distinct CDR3 sequences, almost 35% seen once; the top ten hold about 11%.

The sequenced sample was blood. This receptor was obtained from a woman in her 30s in good health. The chain is built from TRBV20-1 and TRBJ2-1, with 7 nucleotides matching TRBD2. The CDR3 spells CSASPGGGGYNEQFF. The CDR3, as DNA: TGCAGTGCTAGCCCTGGGGGGGGAGGTTACAATGAGCAGTTCTTC.